One sample yielded the 18 T cell receptor beta chains listed below, sequenced in a study of CD8+ T cells in alopecia areata. Sequencing used cDNA as its template, made by extracting RNA and reverse transcribing it. Assay: immunoSEQ multiplex PCR; the TCRdb copy retains only in-frame clones and omits some. Seen here are hundreds of thousands of clones, 67% observed once, and the top ten hold around 1.2%. The source was CD4+ T cells sorted from blood, collected at week 0. These TCRs come from a human donor with alopecia areata.

The V call is TRBV5-6, the J call TRBJ2-7, with no clear D. V dropped 1 base and J dropped 6 bases, with 8 bases sitting between them. The germline V gene has CDR1 SGHDT and CDR2 YYEEEE. The CDR3 consists of 12 residues. The CDR3 spells CASSLSRSEQYF. The CDR3 DNA follows: TGTGCCAGCAGCTTGTCCAGATCCGAGCAGTACTTC.

The chain uses TRBV9 and TRBJ2-7; 9 nucleotides align to TRBD1. The V gene end was trimmed by 4 bases and the J gene end by 6 bases; junction bases not matched to a gene: 8. The CDR3 consists of 14 residues. Germline V gives CDR1 SGDLS, CDR2 YYNGEE. The CDR3 region is CASSWNTGGGEQYF. CDR3 coding DNA: TGTGCCAGCAGCTGGAACACAGGGGGCGGCGAGCAGTACTTC.

The V and J genes are TRBV5-6 and TRBJ1-4; D not resolved. The CDR3 extends over 11 amino acids. The germline V gene has CDR1 SGHDT and CDR2 YYEEEE. Trimming stripped 5 bases from V and 5 bases from J, with 4 bases between. CDR3 residues: CASSRNEKLFF. The CDR3 DNA is TGTGCCAGCAGTCGAAATGAAAAACTGTTTTTT.

The chain is built from TRBV5-5 and TRBJ2-6, with D hard to call. CDR1 is SGHKS and CDR2 is YYEKEE in the germline V gene (reference sequence). This CDR3 region has 18 residues. V dropped 0 bases and J dropped 2 bases, with 15 bases sitting between them. In nucleotides, the CDR3 is TGTGCCAGCAGCTTGGTTCCATCATCTAGGACTGGGGCCAACGTCCTGACTTTC. Protein: CASSLVPSSRTGANVLTF.

On this clone: The sample has other DNA sequences that encode this CDR3 too. This chain connects TRBV29-1 to TRBJ2-1; D not resolved. Germline V lookup: CDR1 SQVTM, CDR2 ANQGSEA. Trimming pared 2 bases from V and 5 bases from J, leaving 7 bases between. The CDR3 is 12 residues long. The CDR3 region is CSVERVNNEQFF. CDR3 in DNA: TGCAGCGTTGAAAGGGTCAACAATGAGCAGTTCTTC.

The chain carries TRBV30 and TRBJ2-7; tentative D call: TRBD2 (5 bases). The CDR3 loop spans 11 amino acids. V dropped 2 bases and J dropped 9 bases, with 11 bases sitting between them. CDR1 is GTSNPN, CDR2 SVGIG, per germline (reference sequence). The CDR3 is CAWSIEGRQYF. DNA of the CDR3: TGTGCCTGGAGTATAGAGGGTCGGCAGTACTTC. Using reference TRBV30 and TRBJ2-7 for the parts outside the CDR3, the full variable domain is SQTIHQWPATLVQPVGSPLSLECTVEGTSNPNLYWYRQAAGRGLQLLFYSVGIGQISSEVPQNLSASRPQDRQFILSSKKLLLSDSGFYLCAWSIEGRQYFGPGTRLTVT.

The chain recombines TRBV6-5 with TRBJ1-6; D is ambiguous. Trimming removed 2 bases at V and 10 bases at J, with 6 bases between. From germline, CDR1 is MNHEY and CDR2 SVGAGI. The CDR3 covers 12 residues. The CDR3 sequence: CASSYGQSPLHF. The CDR3 nucleotides are TGTGCCAGCAGTTACGGGCAGTCACCCCTCCACTTT.

In this sample, this clone turned up once. The CDR3, as DNA: TGTGCCTGGACCGGAGAGGAGGAAAAACTGTTTTTT. Residues: CAWTGEEEKLFF. The rearrangement links TRBV30 to TRBJ1-4; D not resolved. Germline assignment: CDR1 GTSNPN and CDR2 SVGIG (reference sequence). Trimming cost V 4 bases and J 8 bases, with 11 bases left between them. This CDR3 comprises 12 residues.

The J gene is TRBJ1-1, the V gene TRBV29-1, with D tentatively TRBD1 (5 bases). V lost 6 bases to trimming and J lost 7 bases, with 15 bases between them. CDR3 length: 12 amino acids. CDR1 and CDR2 from the germline V gene are SQVTM and ANQGSEA. The CDR3 nucleotides read TGCAGCGTGCGGACGGGGCGAAATGAAGCTTTCTTT. Translated, it gives CSVRTGRNEAFF.

Only a few counts were recorded for this clone. V gene TRBV18 combines with J gene TRBJ2-7; D may correspond to TRBD1 or TRBD2 (5 bases each). This CDR3 is built from 15 residues. Germline V CDR1 and CDR2: KGHSH, LQKENI. The V end lost 4 bases, the J end lost 0 bases, and 13 bases lay between the germline ends. The CDR3 loop reads CASSRGPGLSYEQYF. The CDR3 coding sequence is TGTGCCAGCTCACGGGGACCGGGCCTCTCCTACGAGCAGTACTTC.

This clone was seen more than once but under ten times. J is TRBJ1-1 and V is TRBV12-5; perhaps TRBD1 as D (5 bases). The germline CDR1 and CDR2 sequences are LGHNT and FRNRAP. Trimming left V 2 bases short and J 6 bases short, with 13 bases between. The length of the CDR3 is 14 residues. CDR3 nucleotide sequence: TGTGCTAGTGGTTTGTCCGCGGGGCGCTCTGAAGCTTTCTTT. Its translation is CASGLSAGRSEAFF. The full variable domain, rest sourced from reference TRBV12-5 and TRBJ1-1, is DARVTQTPRHKVTEMGQEVTMRCQPILGHNTVFWYRQTMMQGLELLAYFRNRAPLDDSGMPKDRFSAEMPDATLATLKIQPSEPRDSAVYFCASGLSAGRSEAFFGQGTRLTVV.

The chain employs TRBV2 and TRBJ2-1; TRBD1 matches at 11 bases. CDR3 size: 14 residues. CDR1 and CDR2 (germline): SNHLY, FYNNEI. The J segment lost 6 bases and the V segment lost 4 bases, leaving 2 bases of the junction unmatched. CDR3 region: CASSVGTGGNEQFF. The DNA for the CDR3 is TGTGCCAGCAGTGTGGGGACAGGGGGCAATGAGCAGTTCTTC.

The chain couples TRBV18 to TRBJ1-1, with D maybe TRBD1 (5 bases). The CDR3 contains 16 residues. Germline V gives CDR1 KGHSH, CDR2 LQKENI. Trimming left V 2 bases short and J 1 base short, with 14 bases between. Here the CDR3 reads CASSPNPGTENTEAFF. CDR3 in DNA: TGTGCCAGCTCACCAAACCCTGGGACGGAGAACACTGAAGCTTTCTTT.

The V and J genes are TRBV5-6 and TRBJ2-2; tentatively, D is TRBD1 (5 bases). The V and J ends lost 3 bases and 9 bases respectively, with 9 bases between them. The germline V gene has CDR1 SGHDT and CDR2 YYEEEE. The CDR3 has 12 amino acids. The CDR3: CASSSQGRELFF. CDR3 in DNA: TGTGCCAGCAGCTCTCAGGGAAGGGAGCTGTTTTTT.

V gene TRBV29-1 combines with J gene TRBJ2-7; possibly TRBD2 for D (5 bases). Per germline, CDR1 SQVTM and CDR2 ANQGSEA. V gave up 0 bases and J gave up 2 bases, with 14 bases separating them. The length of the CDR3 is 15 residues. The CDR3 DNA is TGCAGCGTTGAAGAGGAGGTCCCCGCCCCCTACGAGCAGTACTTC. The encoded protein is CSVEEEVPAPYEQYF.

The J gene is TRBJ1-2, the V gene TRBV6-1, with a weak D call TRBD1 (6 bases). The germline V and J ends were trimmed by 6 bases and 1 base, with 15 bases remaining between them. This CDR3 has 15 amino acids. Looked up from germline, CDR1 is MNHNS and CDR2 is SASEGT. In nucleotides, the CDR3 is TGTGCCAGCAGGCCCCGGGACACCGTTAACTATGGCTACACCTTC. Amino acids: CASRPRDTVNYGYTF.

The CDR3 DNA is TGTGCCAGCAGCGTGAACAGGGGCCGGGGCTACACCTTC. Translated, it gives CASSVNRGRGYTF. V is TRBV13 and J is TRBJ1-2; 7 bases are a match to TRBD1. Per the germline V gene, CDR1 is PRHDT and CDR2 is FYEKMQ (reference sequence). Trimming cost V 5 bases and J 8 bases; bases outside gene matches: 8. The CDR3 contains 13 residues. The full variable domain, in which reference TRBV13 and TRBJ1-2 provide the parts outside the CDR3, is AAGVIQSPRHLIKEKRETATLKCYPIPRHDTVYWYQQGPGQDPQFLISFYEKMQSDKGSIPDRFSAQQFSDYHSELNMSSLELGDSALYFCASSVNRGRGYTFGSGTRLTVV.

This clone was counted once. This chain connects TRBV30 to TRBJ1-1; perhaps TRBD1 as D (5 bases). Trimming cost V 2 bases and J 1 base, with 14 bases left between them. CDR3 length equals 15 residues. CDR1 and CDR2 (germline): GTSNPN, SVGIG (reference sequence). CDR3 DNA sequence: TGTGCCTGGAGTCGTCCAGGTGGACAGAACACTGAAGCTTTCTTT. Translating it yields CAWSRPGGQNTEAFF. Full variable domain (rest looked up from reference TRBV30 and TRBJ1-1): SQTIHQWPATLVQPVGSPLSLECTVEGTSNPNLYWYRQAAGRGLQLLFYSVGIGQISSEVPQNLSASRPQDRQFILSSKKLLLSDSGFYLCAWSRPGGQNTEAFFGQGTRLTVV.